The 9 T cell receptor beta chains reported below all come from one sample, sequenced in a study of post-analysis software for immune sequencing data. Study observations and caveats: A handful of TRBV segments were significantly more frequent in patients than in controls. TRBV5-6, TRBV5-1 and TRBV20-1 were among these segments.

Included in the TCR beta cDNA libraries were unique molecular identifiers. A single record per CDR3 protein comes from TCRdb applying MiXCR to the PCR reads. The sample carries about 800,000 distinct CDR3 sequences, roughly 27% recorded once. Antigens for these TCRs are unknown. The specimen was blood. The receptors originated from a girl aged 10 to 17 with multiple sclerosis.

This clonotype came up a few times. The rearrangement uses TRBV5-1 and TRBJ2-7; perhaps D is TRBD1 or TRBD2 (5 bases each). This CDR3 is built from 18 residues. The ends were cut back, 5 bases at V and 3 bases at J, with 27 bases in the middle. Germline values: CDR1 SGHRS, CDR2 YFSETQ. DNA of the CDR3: TGCGCCAGCAGACTGGGCAAGGGATTACAACGGGGCTTCTACGAGCAGTACTTC. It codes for CASRLGKGLQRGFYEQYF.

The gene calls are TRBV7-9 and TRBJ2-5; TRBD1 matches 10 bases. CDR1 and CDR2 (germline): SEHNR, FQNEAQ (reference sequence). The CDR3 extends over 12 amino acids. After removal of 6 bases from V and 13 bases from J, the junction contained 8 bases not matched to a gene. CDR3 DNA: TGTGCCAGCAGAACCTCGACAGGGGGCCTGTACTTC. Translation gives CASRTSTGGLYF.

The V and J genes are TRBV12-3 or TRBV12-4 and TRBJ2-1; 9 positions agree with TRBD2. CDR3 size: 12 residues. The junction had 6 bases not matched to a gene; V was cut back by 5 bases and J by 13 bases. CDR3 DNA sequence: TGTGCCAGCAGTAATACCGGGACTAGCCAGTTCTTC. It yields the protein CASSNTGTSQFF.

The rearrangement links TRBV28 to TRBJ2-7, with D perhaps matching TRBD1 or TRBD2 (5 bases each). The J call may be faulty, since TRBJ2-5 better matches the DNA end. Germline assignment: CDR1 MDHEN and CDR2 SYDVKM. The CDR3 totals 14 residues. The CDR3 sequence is CASSFLRGAGTQYF. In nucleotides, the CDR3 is TGTGCCAGCAGTTTCCTGAGGGGCGCGGGGACCCAGTACTTC.

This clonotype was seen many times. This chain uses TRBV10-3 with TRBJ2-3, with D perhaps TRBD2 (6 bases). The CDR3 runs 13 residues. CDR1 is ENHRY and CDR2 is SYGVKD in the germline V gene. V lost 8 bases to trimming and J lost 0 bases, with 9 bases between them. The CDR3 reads CAIRGTSTDTQYF. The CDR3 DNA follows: TGTGCCATCCGAGGGACTAGCACAGATACGCAGTATTTT.

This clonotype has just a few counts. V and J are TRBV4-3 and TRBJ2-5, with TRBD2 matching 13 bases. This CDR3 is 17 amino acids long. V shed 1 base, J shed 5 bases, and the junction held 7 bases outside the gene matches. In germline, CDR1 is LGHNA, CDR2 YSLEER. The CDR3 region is CASSQGTSGSVRETQYF. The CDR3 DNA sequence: TGCGCCAGCAGCCAAGGGACTAGCGGGAGTGTAAGGGAGACCCAGTACTTC.

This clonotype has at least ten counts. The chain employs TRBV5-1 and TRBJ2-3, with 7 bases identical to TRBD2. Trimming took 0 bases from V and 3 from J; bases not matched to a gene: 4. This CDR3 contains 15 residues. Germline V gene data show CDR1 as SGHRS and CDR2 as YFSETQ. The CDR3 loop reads CASSLVGGSTDTQYF. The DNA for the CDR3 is TGCGCCAGCAGCTTGGTGGGCGGGAGTACAGATACGCAGTATTTT.

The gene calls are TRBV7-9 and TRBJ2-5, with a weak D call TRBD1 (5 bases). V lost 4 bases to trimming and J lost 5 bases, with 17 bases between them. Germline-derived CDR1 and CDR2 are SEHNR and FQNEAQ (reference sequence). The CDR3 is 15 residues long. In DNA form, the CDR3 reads TGTGCCAGCAGCTCCCCAGGGATTGGGAAGGAGACCCAGTACTTC. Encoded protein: CASSSPGIGKETQYF.

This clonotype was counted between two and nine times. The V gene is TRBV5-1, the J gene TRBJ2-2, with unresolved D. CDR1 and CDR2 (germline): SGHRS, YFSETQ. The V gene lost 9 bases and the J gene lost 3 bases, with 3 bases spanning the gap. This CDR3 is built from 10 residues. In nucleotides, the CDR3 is TGCGCCACCCACACCGGGGAGCTGTTTTTT. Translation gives CATHTGELFF.